These 9 T cell receptor beta chains share one sample of origin, sequenced in a study of control samples from healthy donors and cancer patients. Some clones are missing from TCRdb's copy, which holds only in-frame ones; the method was immunoSEQ multiplex PCR. The sample holds 130,000 or so clones, 80% to 95% seen once. Sequencing input: blood. All receptors derive from a woman in her forties or fifties in good health.

The chain couples TRBV3-1 (or the pseudogene TRBV3-2) to TRBJ2-2; D may be TRBD2 (6 bases). The V gene lost 4 bases and the J gene lost 13 bases, with 13 bases spanning the gap. The CDR3 consists of 12 residues. Germline CDR1 and CDR2: LGHDT and YNNKEL (reference sequence). The CDR3 region is CASSPRGVGLFF. CDR3 bases: TGTGCCAGCAGCCCCCGCGGGGTCGGGCTGTTTTTT.

V is TRBV6-5 and J is TRBJ2-7, with TRBD1 identical over 7 bases. Germline loops: CDR1 MNHEY, CDR2 SVGAGI. V was pared by 6 bases and J by 3 bases, with 5 bases of the junction left unmatched. CDR3 length: 13 amino acids. CDR3 DNA: TGTGCCAGCAGCCAGGACAGGCTCTACGAGCAGTACTTC. It encodes CASSQDRLYEQYF.

The CDR3 region is CASSQETGPDYGYTF. In DNA form, the CDR3 reads TGCGCCAGCAGCCAAGAGACAGGACCCGACTATGGCTACACCTTC. This chain links TRBV4-1 with TRBJ1-2; TRBD1 might be the D (6 bases). The CDR3 length is 15 residues. The ends were cut back, 0 bases at V and 3 bases at J, with 11 bases in the middle. Per the germline V gene, CDR1 is MGHRA and CDR2 is YSYEKL.

The gene calls are TRBV6-5 and TRBJ2-3, with 8 bases lining up with TRBD2. The trim removed 11 bases at V and 1 base at J, leaving 11 bases unmatched. The CDR3 runs 15 residues. Germline V gene data show CDR1 as MNHEY and CDR2 as SVGAGI. The CDR3 is CAGSKVSGGTDTQYF. The DNA of the CDR3 is TGTGCCGGATCTAAAGTTAGCGGGGGCACAGATACGCAGTATTTT.

This chain joins TRBV15 and TRBJ1-5, with D unclear. The ends were cut back, 3 bases at V and 5 bases at J, with 11 bases in the middle. This CDR3 comprises 14 residues. Germline V gives CDR1 LNHNV, CDR2 YYDKDF (reference sequence). The CDR3 bases are TGTGCCACCAGCAGCGCTGGTGCGGATCAGCCCCAGCATTTT. Its protein is CATSSAGADQPQHF.

The chain employs TRBV27 and TRBJ1-1; the match to TRBD1 covers 7 bases. This CDR3 has 16 amino acids. The ends lost 3 bases at V and 4 bases at J; junction bases unmatched: 11. Germline CDR1 and CDR2: MNHEY and SMNVEV (reference sequence). CDR3 in amino acids: CASSLRPQGVGTEAFF. In DNA, the CDR3 is TGTGCCAGCAGTTTGCGACCTCAGGGGGTGGGCACTGAAGCTTTCTTT.

The gene calls are TRBV5-1 and TRBJ1-1; TRBD1 might be the D (6 bases). Looked up from germline, CDR1 is SGHRS and CDR2 is YFSETQ. This CDR3 has 15 amino acids. V was clipped by 0 bases and J by 4 bases, with 13 bases between them. The chain's CDR3 is CASSLDRVKSTEAFF. Written as DNA, the CDR3 is TGCGCCAGCAGCTTGGACAGGGTGAAAAGCACTGAAGCTTTCTTT.

The gene calls are TRBV29-1 and TRBJ1-1, with TRBD1 matching over 7 bases. Germline assignment: CDR1 SQVTM and CDR2 ANQGSEA. Unmatched junction bases numbered 6, after V lost 7 bases and J lost 4 bases. This CDR3 spans 12 amino acids. In DNA form, the CDR3 reads TGCAGCGGAACAGGGGTGGGCACTGAAGCTTTCTTT. Translation: CSGTGVGTEAFF.

This clone was recorded once. The rearrangement uses TRBV2 and TRBJ1-1; no definite D call. From germline, CDR1 is SNHLY and CDR2 FYNNEI. The ends were cut back, 1 base at V and 3 bases at J, with 6 bases in the middle. CDR3 length: 13 residues. As DNA, the CDR3 is TGTGCCAGCAGTGAAGAAGGATACACTGAAGCTTTCTTT. Protein product: CASSEEGYTEAFF.